Sequencing of this T cell receptor (beta chain) was carried out in a study of blood T cells in healthy people across ages. Regarding the study as a whole: As age increased, TCR beta diversity per million T cells fell in a roughly linear fashion. Underestimates were what the diversity estimates from one million T cells were considered to be.

Sample-barcoded 5' priming and a J-beta primer mix drove a second PCR of roughly 7 to 11 cycles. TCRdb recomputed calls from the 5' RACE reads with MiXCR, one row per CDR3 protein. Here the sample spans approximately 850,000 distinct CDR3 sequences, 40% to 50% being singletons. Each individual donor underwent a draw of roughly 10 milliliters of peripheral blood. Per sample, no less than 5 micrograms of total RNA were extracted. Looked up from germline, CDR1 is MNHEY and CDR2 is SVGEGT. Trimming removed 6 bases from V and 6 bases from J, with 15 bases in between. The CDR3 spans 14 residues. The table lists this clonotype with a few counts. Antigen specificity is unknown.

J is TRBJ2-1 and V is TRBV6-2 or TRBV6-3; a possible D gene is TRBD1 (6 bases). The TCR originated in a man aged 55 to 70 in good health. Sequencing was done on a sample of blood. As DNA, the CDR3 is TGTGCCAGCAGACCCATAACAGGGCGCAATGAGCAGTTCTTC. It codes for CASRPITGRNEQFF.